These 24 T cell receptor beta chains share one sample of origin, sequenced in a study of cytomegalovirus exposure and HLA in healthy donors. The PCR made use of 60 Vbeta and 13 Jbeta primers. The assay was immunoSEQ multiplex PCR, and TCRdb's table has in-frame clones only and misses some. The sample lists 100,000 to 150,000 clones; about 8.5% were seen once. The material sequenced was PBMCs. The origin of the receptors is a man in his forties in good health and CMV-seronegative.

This clone was counted between two and nine times. The rearrangement joins TRBV5-1 to TRBJ2-1, with D possibly TRBD2 on 7 matching bases. The germline V gene encodes CDR1 SGHRS and CDR2 YFSETQ. V was clipped by 2 bases and J by 8 bases, with 14 bases between them. CDR3 size: 14 residues. CDR3 residues: CASSLGGGKDEQFF. For the CDR3, the DNA is TGCGCCAGCAGCTTAGGGGGGGGGAAAGATGAGCAGTTCTTC.

Details on this clone: At the DNA level, this CDR3 is encoded by other sequences in the same sample as well. The gene calls are TRBV11-3 and TRBJ2-1; D perhaps matches TRBD2 (5 bases). Trimming left V 1 base short and J 4 bases short, with 8 bases between. Germline V gene lookup returns CDR1 SGHNT and CDR2 YENEEA. The CDR3 extends over 14 amino acids. The CDR3 sequence: CASSLAGGYNEQFF. CDR3 DNA: TGTGCCAGCAGCTTAGCAGGCGGGTACAATGAGCAGTTCTTC.

This clone was observed a handful of times. The chain employs TRBV2 and TRBJ1-4; a possible D gene is TRBD1 (6 bases). The CDR3 totals 14 residues. Trimming left V 7 bases short and J 8 bases short, with 17 bases between. CDR1 is SNHLY and CDR2 is FYNNEI in the germline V gene. CDR3 sequence: CASNGGGWNEKLFF. As DNA, the CDR3 is TGTGCCAGCAATGGGGGGGGCTGGAACGAAAAACTGTTTTTT.

The sample holds a few counts of this clone. The chain combines TRBV30 with TRBJ1-5; TRBD1 matches at 7 bases. Looked up from germline, CDR1 is GTSNPN and CDR2 is SVGIG (reference sequence). The CDR3 spans 13 residues. After removal of 2 bases from V and 6 bases from J, the junction contained 4 bases not matched to a gene. The CDR3 DNA reads as TGTGCCTGGAGTTCACAGGGGCCTCAGCCCCAGCATTTT. This gives the protein CAWSSQGPQPQHF.

The chain combines TRBV27 with TRBJ2-7; D gene ambiguous. This CDR3 has 13 amino acids. Germline values: CDR1 MNHEY, CDR2 SMNVEV (reference sequence). Trimming stripped 2 bases from V and 2 bases from J, with 7 bases between. CDR3 nucleotide sequence: TGTGCCAGCAGTTTAGCGGCAGCCTACGAGCAGTACTTC. Translation gives CASSLAAAYEQYF.

This chain joins TRBV19 and TRBJ1-3, with D perhaps TRBD1 (5 bases). Germline CDR1 and CDR2: LNHDA and SQIVND (reference sequence). V was pared by 3 bases and J by 0 bases, with 6 bases between. This CDR3 contains 14 residues. The CDR3: CASSMDNSGNTIYF. In DNA, the CDR3 is TGTGCCAGTAGTATGGACAACTCTGGAAACACCATATATTTT.

The table lists this clone with a few counts. The DNA of the CDR3 is TGTGCCAGCTCCCCCACTAGCGGGGGGTCGCTTGAGCAGTTCTTC. Amino acid sequence: CASSPTSGGSLEQFF. The V call is TRBV18, the J call TRBJ2-1; 12 positions match TRBD2. The V gene end was trimmed by 6 bases and the J gene end by 9 bases; junction bases not matched to a gene: 9. Germline V CDR1 and CDR2: KGHSH, LQKENI. CDR3 length: 15 amino acids.

As concerns this clone: The junction does not match germline at one end; this may be a read error. Other nucleotide sequences from this sample produce the same CDR3. The chain carries TRBV30 and TRBJ1-6; D gene uncertain. The CDR3 is 13 residues long. CDR1 GTSNPN and CDR2 SVGIG come from the germline V gene (reference sequence). This chain's CDR3 is CAWTGSYNSPLHF. The CDR3 nucleotides read TGTGCCTGGACGGGGTCCTATAATTCACCCCTCCACTTC.

This clone occurred a few times. This chain uses TRBV7-6 with TRBJ2-5; D not certain. Per the germline V gene, CDR1 is SGHVS and CDR2 is FNYEAQ. The CDR3 totals 15 residues. The V end was cut by 5 bases, the J end by 2 bases, with 15 bases between. The CDR3 bases are TGTGCCAGCAGCCCCCGAACAGAAATTCAAGAGACCCAGTACTTC. Its protein is CASSPRTEIQETQYF.

The J gene is TRBJ1-1, the V gene TRBV20-1; the match to TRBD1 covers 9 bases. CDR1 is DFQATT, CDR2 SNEGSKA, per germline (reference sequence). The CDR3 covers 10 residues. The junction had 5 bases not matched to a gene; V was cut back by 7 bases and J by 11 bases. As DNA, the CDR3 is TGCAGTGGAGGGGACAGGGCTGCTTTCTTT. Encoded protein: CSGGDRAAFF.

This clone turned up a few times. Within the sample, other DNA sequences also encode this same CDR3. The J gene is TRBJ2-1, the V gene TRBV19; 11 bases are shared with TRBD2. Germline V gives CDR1 LNHDA, CDR2 SQIVND (reference sequence). CDR3 size: 15 residues. J was trimmed by 6 bases and V by 2 bases; bases with no gene match: 3. Here the CDR3 DNA reads TGTGCCAGTAGTATAAGTAGCGGGGGGGCCAATGAGCAGTTCTTC. It translates to CASSISSGGANEQFF.

The V call is TRBV4-1, the J call TRBJ1-4; D might be TRBD1 (6 bases). CDR3 length equals 17 residues. Trimming removed 4 bases from V and 0 bases from J, with 15 bases in between. In germline, CDR1 is MGHRA, CDR2 YSYEKL. The CDR3 DNA is TGCGCCAGCAGCCTTTACCTTACAGGGACAACTAATGAAAAACTGTTTTTT. It is translated as CASSLYLTGTTNEKLFF.

The chain combines TRBV7-6 with TRBJ2-7; D might be TRBD1 (7 bases). CDR3 length: 14 amino acids. The V end was cut by 5 bases, the J end by 5 bases, with 16 bases between. The germline V gene encodes CDR1 SGHVS and CDR2 FNYEAQ. CDR3 residues: CASSGQGGAHEQYF. In nucleotides, the CDR3 is TGTGCCAGCAGCGGCCAGGGGGGAGCCCACGAGCAGTACTTC.

This clone came up a few times. The V call is TRBV6-5, the J call TRBJ2-3, with a possible D match to TRBD2 (6 bases). CDR1 and CDR2 (germline): MNHEY, SVGAGI. The CDR3 contains 16 residues. V gave up 2 bases and J gave up 1 base, with 13 bases separating them. The CDR3 region is CASSYTGRIGTDTQYF. The CDR3, as DNA: TGTGCCAGCAGTTACACGGGGAGGATAGGCACAGATACGCAGTATTTT.

This clone was counted a few times. CDR3 sequence reads: CASSYRTQNTGELFF. CDR3 DNA: TGTGCCAGCAGCTACCGGACTCAGAACACCGGGGAGCTGTTTTTT. The rearrangement links TRBV28 to TRBJ2-2, with D tentatively TRBD2 (5 bases). Trimming left V 6 bases short and J 1 base short, with 12 bases between. CDR1 is MDHEN and CDR2 is SYDVKM in the germline V gene. CDR3 length equals 15 residues.

J is TRBJ2-2 and V is TRBV23-1; 9 nucleotides line up with TRBD1. Being an ORF, TRBV23-1 has a function that is uncertain. There are 19 residues in the CDR3. The V segment lost 4 bases and the J segment 4 bases; nucleotides outside the gene matches: 16. CDR3 loop: CASSPFVPGQGFGTGELFF. CDR3 bases: TGCGCCAGCAGTCCTTTTGTCCCGGGACAGGGATTCGGCACCGGGGAGCTGTTTTTT.

This clone was seen a few times. V gene TRBV27 combines with J gene TRBJ2-7; D gene unclear. The germline CDR1 and CDR2 sequences are MNHEY and SMNVEV (reference sequence). The V and J ends lost 5 bases and 3 bases respectively, with 11 bases between them. The CDR3 covers 13 residues. The CDR3 region is CASSGTEIYEQYF. The CDR3 DNA sequence: TGTGCCAGCAGTGGAACGGAGATCTACGAGCAGTACTTC.

The chain is built from TRBV19 and TRBJ1-2; D ambiguous. Germline CDR1 and CDR2: LNHDA and SQIVND (reference sequence). With 4 bases removed from V and 2 bases from J, the gap between germline ends came to 5 bases. CDR3 size: 12 residues. The CDR3: CASSTPNYGYTF. The DNA of the CDR3 is TGTGCCAGTAGTACCCCGAACTATGGCTACACCTTC.

Only a few counts were recorded for this clone. The V call is TRBV27, the J call TRBJ2-7; D might be TRBD2 (6 bases). Germline CDR1 is MNHEY and CDR2 is SMNVEV (reference sequence). This CDR3 region has 13 residues. Trimming took 5 bases from V and 6 from J, leaving 14 bases between them. The CDR3 DNA reads as TGTGCCAGCAGTCCGGACGGGGGAATCGAGCAGTACTTC. This codes for CASSPDGGIEQYF.

This clone has only a few counts. The chain couples TRBV11-2 to TRBJ2-3, with D perhaps TRBD2 (6 bases). CDR1 is SGHAT, CDR2 FQNNGV, per germline. Between the trimmed V and J ends, which lost 1 base and 4 bases, there was a span of 12 bases. The length of the CDR3 is 15 residues. The CDR3 nucleotides read TGTGCCAGCAGCTTAGGAGTTCCGGGGGCAGATACGCAGTATTTT. It codes for CASSLGVPGADTQYF. Full variable domain (rest looked up from reference TRBV11-2 and TRBJ2-3): EAGVAQSPRYKIIEKRQSVAFWCNPISGHATLYWYQQILGQGPKLLIQFQNNGVVDDSQLPKDRFSAERLKGVDSTLKIQPAKLEDSAVYLCASSLGVPGADTQYFGPGTRLTVL.

This rearrangement joins TRBV10-3 to TRBJ2-5; no firm D call. This CDR3 contains 13 residues. With 2 bases removed from V and 5 bases from J, the gap between germline ends came to 9 bases. Germline V gene data show CDR1 as ENHRY and CDR2 as SYGVKD. This CDR3 reads CAISETGGETQYF. The CDR3 nucleotides read TGTGCCATCAGTGAGACGGGTGGGGAGACCCAGTACTTC.

The chain joins TRBV6-5 to TRBJ2-1, with 9 nucleotides matching TRBD2. This CDR3 contains 14 residues. Germline V CDR1 and CDR2: MNHEY, SVGAGI. V lost 2 bases to trimming and J lost 4 bases; unmatched junction nucleotides: 0. The CDR3 sequence is CASSYLAGYNEQFF. CDR3 nucleotides: TGTGCCAGCAGTTACCTAGCGGGATACAATGAGCAGTTCTTC.

The CDR3: CASSLLEGANEQFF. CDR3 nucleotide sequence: TGCGCCAGCAGCTTGCTCGAAGGGGCCAATGAGCAGTTCTTC. The rearrangement joins TRBV5-1 to TRBJ2-1, with a weak D call TRBD1 (5 bases). The germline gives CDR1 SGHRS, CDR2 YFSETQ. CDR3 size: 14 residues. V shed 1 base and J shed 6 bases, with 11 bases lying between them.

A few counts support this clone. At one of its ends the junction is not consistent with the germline gene, which may arise from a read error. Within the sample, other DNA sequences also encode this same CDR3. This rearrangement joins TRBV6-5 to TRBJ2-7, with unresolved D. From germline, CDR1 is MNHEY and CDR2 SVGAGI. This CDR3 spans 12 amino acids. CDR3 residues: CASSSLWSEEYF. DNA of the CDR3: TGTGCCAGCAGCTCCCTCTGGAGCGAGGAGTACTTC.